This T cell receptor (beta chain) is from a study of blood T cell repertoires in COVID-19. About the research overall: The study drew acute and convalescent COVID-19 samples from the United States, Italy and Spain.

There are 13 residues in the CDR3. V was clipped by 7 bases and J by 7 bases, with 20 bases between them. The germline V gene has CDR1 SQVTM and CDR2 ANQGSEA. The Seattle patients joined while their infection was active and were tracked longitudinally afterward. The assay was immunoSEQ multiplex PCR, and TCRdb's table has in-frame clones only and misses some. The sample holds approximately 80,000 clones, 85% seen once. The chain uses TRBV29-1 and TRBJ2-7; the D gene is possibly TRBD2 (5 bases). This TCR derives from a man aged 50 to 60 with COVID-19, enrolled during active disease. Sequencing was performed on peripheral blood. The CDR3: CSGSLWEHGEQYF. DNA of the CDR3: TGCAGCGGCTCTTTGTGGGAGCATGGTGAGCAGTACTTC.